One and the same sample provided the 19 T cell receptor beta chains below, sequenced in a study of cytomegalovirus exposure and HLA in healthy donors. 13 Jbeta primers and 60 Vbeta primers were used for the PCR. Here immunoSEQ multiplex PCR was the method, and the copy in TCRdb shows in-frame clones only, minus some. This sample's clone table lists around 52,000 clones. The sample taken for sequencing was PBMCs. These receptors were collected from a man aged 40-55 years in good health and CMV-seropositive.

V is TRBV6-1 and J is TRBJ2-6; TRBD2 is a possible D gene (6 bases). CDR3 length equals 16 residues. Germline V gene sequence: CDR1 MNHNS, CDR2 SASEGT. V was cut by 1 base and J by 4 bases, with 11 bases left in between. CDR3 loop: CASSEEEGAGANVLTF. In nucleotides, the CDR3 is TGTGCCAGCAGTGAAGAGGAGGGAGCCGGGGCCAACGTCCTGACTTTC.

The CDR3 is CASSLAGGDGYTF. Here the CDR3 DNA reads TGCGCCAGCAGCTTGGCAGGGGGAGATGGCTACACCTTC. This chain links TRBV5-1 with TRBJ1-2, with 7 bases that match TRBD1. There are 13 residues in the CDR3. V shed 0 bases and J 6 bases; nucleotides not matched to a gene: 2. The germline V gene encodes CDR1 SGHRS and CDR2 YFSETQ. Drawing the rest from reference TRBV5-1 and TRBJ1-2, the complete variable domain is KAGVTQTPRYLIKTRGQQVTLSCSPISGHRSVSWYQQTPGQGLQFLFEYFSETQRNKGNFPGRFSGRQFSNSRSEMNVSTLELGDSALYLCASSLAGGDGYTFGSGTRLTVV.

The chain recombines TRBV6-1 with TRBJ2-7, with D possibly being TRBD2 (6 bases). V dropped 7 bases and J dropped 5 bases, with 12 bases sitting between them. The germline V gene encodes CDR1 MNHNS and CDR2 SASEGT. The CDR3 length is 12 residues. CDR3 sequence (DNA): TGTGCCAGCAATGCGGGGCCCCACGAGCAGTACTTC. Translation gives CASNAGPHEQYF.

V and J are TRBV29-1 and TRBJ1-2; D is unresolved. Looked up from germline, CDR1 is SQVTM and CDR2 is ANQGSEA. The V and J ends lost 7 bases and 1 base respectively, with 10 bases between them. The CDR3 is made up of 12 amino acids. Here the CDR3 DNA reads TGCAGCGCCGGAGAGGGTAACTATGGCTACACCTTC. Translation gives CSAGEGNYGYTF.

The chain employs TRBV7-9 and TRBJ2-6; D is unclear. V was pared by 5 bases and J by 4 bases, with 12 bases between. The CDR3 has 15 residues. Germline V gene data show CDR1 as SEHNR and CDR2 as FQNEAQ (reference sequence). CDR3: CASSKERSGANVLTF. The CDR3 DNA follows: TGTGCCAGCAGCAAAGAACGGTCCGGGGCCAACGTCCTGACTTTC. The whole variable domain, remainder taken from reference TRBV7-9 and TRBJ2-6, is DTGVSQNPRHKITKRGQNVTFRCDPISEHNRLYWYRQTLGQGPEFLTYFQNEAQLEKSRLLSDRFSAERPKGSFSTLEIQRTEQGDSAMYLCASSKERSGANVLTFGAGSRLTVL.

The chain employs TRBV5-1 and TRBJ1-1; 7 bases align to TRBD1. Per the germline V gene, CDR1 is SGHRS and CDR2 is YFSETQ. This CDR3 is built from 14 residues. Trimming removed 5 bases from V and 0 bases from J; junction bases left unmatched: 4. The CDR3 region is CASRGGAVNTEAFF. DNA of the CDR3: TGCGCCAGCAGAGGGGGCGCGGTGAACACTGAAGCTTTCTTT.

V gene TRBV13 combines with J gene TRBJ2-1; D unresolved. Germline values: CDR1 PRHDT, CDR2 FYEKMQ (reference sequence). The germline V and J ends were trimmed by 0 bases and 6 bases, with 6 bases remaining between them. This CDR3 spans 13 amino acids. CDR3 protein: CASSLGRANEQFF. CDR3 in DNA: TGTGCCAGCAGCTTAGGCCGCGCCAATGAGCAGTTCTTC. The entire variable domain, with the rest obtained from reference TRBV13 and TRBJ2-1, is as follows: AAGVIQSPRHLIKEKRETATLKCYPIPRHDTVYWYQQGPGQDPQFLISFYEKMQSDKGSIPDRFSAQQFSDYHSELNMSSLELGDSALYFCASSLGRANEQFFGPGTRLTVL.

V and J are TRBV18 and TRBJ2-5; D is unclear. This CDR3 is built from 13 residues. Germline assignment: CDR1 KGHSH and CDR2 LQKENI. V lost 2 bases, J lost 2 bases, and 6 bases lay in between. CDR3: CASSPNGQETQYF. The CDR3 bases are TGTGCCAGCTCACCAAACGGTCAAGAGACCCAGTACTTC.

V usage is TRBV10-3 and J usage is TRBJ1-5, with 7 bases identical to TRBD1. Germline trimming cut 8 bases from V and 1 base from J; bases unmatched to any gene: 8. CDR1 ENHRY and CDR2 SYGVKD come from the germline V gene. The CDR3 totals 15 residues. In DNA, the CDR3 is TGTGCCATCGGTCCCCGGGGACAGAGCAATCAGCCCCAGCATTTT. This codes for CAIGPRGQSNQPQHF.

The rearrangement joins TRBV29-1 to TRBJ1-3; maybe TRBD1 (5 bases). The germline V gene has CDR1 SQVTM and CDR2 ANQGSEA. The CDR3 is 14 amino acids. The V and J ends lost 4 bases and 0 bases respectively, with 10 bases between them. CDR3 nucleotides: TGCAGCGTTGCGCGTCAGGGCTCTGGAAACACCATATATTTT. Translated: CSVARQGSGNTIYF.

The rearrangement uses TRBV6-6 and TRBJ1-2, with TRBD1 identical over 7 bases. Germline CDR1 is MNHNY and CDR2 is SVGAGI (reference sequence). The junction had 7 bases not matched to a gene; V was cut back by 5 bases and J by 4 bases. The CDR3 totals 14 residues. The CDR3, as DNA: TGTGCCAGCAGTCAGGCGACAGGGTCCTATGGCTACACCTTC. It is translated as CASSQATGSYGYTF.

Comments on this clone: Since the CDR3 does not end with the conserved phenylalanine or tryptophan, this likely comes from a read error. V usage is TRBV19 and J usage is TRBJ2-7; 7 nucleotides align to TRBD1. Losses at the gene ends were 6 bases for V and 0 bases for J; bases not matched to a gene: 2. In germline, CDR1 is LNHDA, CDR2 SQIVND (reference sequence). This CDR3 comprises 13 residues. CDR3 protein: CASSRDSSYEQYL. The CDR3 region has the DNA TGTGCCAGTAGCCGGGACAGCTCCTACGAGCAGTACCTC.

The chain recombines TRBV6-1 with TRBJ2-7; D unresolved. The germline V gene encodes CDR1 MNHNS and CDR2 SASEGT. V was pared by 8 bases and J by 5 bases, with 16 bases between. This CDR3 is built from 13 residues. CDR3 region: CASQRSSKDEQYF. Here the CDR3 DNA reads TGTGCCAGCCAACGGAGCTCGAAGGACGAGCAGTACTTC.

J is TRBJ2-1 and V is TRBV7-9, with 8 bases that match TRBD2. Germline V gene sequence: CDR1 SEHNR, CDR2 FQNEAQ (reference sequence). With V trimmed by 4 bases and J by 8 bases, 4 bases remained unmatched. CDR3 size: 13 residues. CDR3 coding DNA: TGTGCCAGCAGCTCCGGGAGGGCCTATGAGCAGTTCTTC. It codes for CASSSGRAYEQFF.

The chain uses TRBV6-1 and TRBJ2-5; possibly TRBD1 for D (5 bases). Gene TRBJ2-7 matches the end of the DNA better, so the J call may be wrong. The CDR3 consists of 19 residues. Germline CDR1 reads MNHNS; CDR2 reads SASEGT. The CDR3 coding sequence is TGTGCCAGCAGTGATGACAGTCTCCTAACCTCTCCCAAGGACTACGAGCAGTACTTC. It translates to CASSDDSLLTSPKDYEQYF.

The CDR3 DNA is TGCAGCGTGAAGGACAGGGCATATTACAATGAGCAGTTCTTC. As protein: CSVKDRAYYNEQFF. The chain joins TRBV29-1 to TRBJ2-1, with 8 bases aligning to TRBD1. V trimming: 6 bases; J trimming: 4 bases; junction bases outside the gene matches: 8. In germline, CDR1 is SQVTM, CDR2 ANQGSEA. This CDR3 comprises 14 residues.

The gene calls are TRBV11-2 and TRBJ2-7; no firm D call. This CDR3 has 12 amino acids. The ends were cut back, 3 bases at V and 6 bases at J, with 9 bases in the middle. The V gene's germline CDR1 is SGHAT and CDR2 FQNNGV. The CDR3 region has the DNA TGTGCCAGCAGCTTGGTAGTAGCCGAGCAGTACTTC. The encoded protein is CASSLVVAEQYF.

The genes are TRBV27 and TRBJ1-3; D gene uncertain. Trimming removed 10 bases at V and 3 bases at J, with 16 bases between. This CDR3 comprises 14 residues. Germline V gene sequence: CDR1 MNHEY, CDR2 SMNVEV (reference sequence). The CDR3 loop reads CATRPDAGGNTIYF. The CDR3 DNA reads as TGTGCCACCCGACCCGACGCGGGTGGAAACACCATATATTTT.

The chain has TRBV11-2 and TRBJ1-1; 10 bases map to TRBD1. From germline, CDR1 is SGHAT and CDR2 FQNNGV. This CDR3 region has 16 residues. The V gene end was trimmed by 1 base and the J gene end by 1 base; junction bases not matched to a gene: 3. CDR3 sequence (DNA): TGTGCCAGCAGCTTAGGAGGGACAGGGGCGAACACTGAAGCTTTCTTT. Translation: CASSLGGTGANTEAFF.